This TCR beta chain appears in the sequencing data of a study of T-cell memory formation after mild COVID-19. Study in general: TCR clusters showed largely donor specificity. Whole-study findings and limits: Second-wave clones reaching peak frequency on day 37 lacked confirmed SARS-CoV-2 specificity.

Comments on this clonotype: Its specificity is not known.

This CDR3 has 16 residues. CDR1 and CDR2 (germline): DFQATT, SNEGSKA (reference sequence). Trimming removed 0 bases from V and 4 bases from J; junction bases left unmatched: 11. 5'RACE with constant-segment primers yielded barcoded, UMI-tagged TCR alpha and TCR beta cDNA libraries. MiXCR, run by TCRdb on the 5' RACE reads, gives a single entry per CDR3 protein. Of about 440,000 distinct CDR3 sequences listed, about 20% were seen once; the top ten hold 8.4%. This chain joins TRBV20-1 and TRBJ1-2, with 7 bases fitting TRBD1. Input material: PBMCs or a T cell subset sorted from them (not recorded which). This TCR was sampled from an adult woman who had mild COVID-19 (a few samples of this study predate the infection). Cell type and time point are not known. DNA for the CDR3: TGCAGTGCTAGAGAGTCCGGGAGGGGGCAGGCCTATGGCTACACCTTC. Its translation: CSARESGRGQAYGYTF.